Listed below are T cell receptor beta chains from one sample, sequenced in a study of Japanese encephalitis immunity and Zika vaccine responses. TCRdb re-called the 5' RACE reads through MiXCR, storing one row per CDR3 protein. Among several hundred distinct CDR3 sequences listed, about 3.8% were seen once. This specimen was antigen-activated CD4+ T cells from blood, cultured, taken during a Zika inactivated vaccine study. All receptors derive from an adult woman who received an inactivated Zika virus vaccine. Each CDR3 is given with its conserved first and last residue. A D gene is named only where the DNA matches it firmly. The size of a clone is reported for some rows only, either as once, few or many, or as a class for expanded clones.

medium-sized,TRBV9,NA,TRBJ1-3,TGTGCCAGCAGCGCTGGGGCGGGGGACACTCACTCTGGAAACACCATATATTTT,CASSAGAGDTHSGNTIYF
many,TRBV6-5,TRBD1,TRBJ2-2,TGTGCCAGCAGTCTATCGACAGGGTTTTCGTTGGGCACCGGGGAGCTGTTTTTT,CASSLSTGFSLGTGELFF
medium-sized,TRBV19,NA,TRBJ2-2,TGTGCCAGTAGTATAGTCAACAGGGACACCGGGGAGCTGTTTTTT,CASSIVNRDTGELFF
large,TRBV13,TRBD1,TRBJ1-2,TGTGCCAGCAGCGCTGGGACAGGAGGAGGGTATGGCTACACCTTC,CASSAGTGGGYGYTF
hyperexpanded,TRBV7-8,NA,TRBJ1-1,TGTGCCAGCAGCAAACAACAGGGAGCCCAGGTAGCTTTCTTT,CASSKQQGAQVAFF
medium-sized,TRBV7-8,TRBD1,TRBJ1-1,TGTGCCAGCAGCTGGGACAGGGGAGCTGAAGCTTTCTTT,CASSWDRGAEAFF
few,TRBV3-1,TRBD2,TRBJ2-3,TGTGCCAGCAGCCAAAGCGGGGTCCATGTAAATTTT,CASSQSGVHVNF
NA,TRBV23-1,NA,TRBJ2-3,TGCGCCAGCAGTCGCGCAGATACGCAGTATTTT,CASSRADTQYF
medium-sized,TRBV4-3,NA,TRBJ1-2,TGCGCCAGCAGCCAAGATGCGGGGAACTATGGCTACACCTTC,CASSQDAGNYGYTF
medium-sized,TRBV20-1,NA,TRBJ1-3,TGCAGTGCTACCCCCTCTGGAAACACCATATATTTT,CSATPSGNTIYF
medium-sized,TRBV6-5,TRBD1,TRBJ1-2,TGTGCCAGCAGGGCTACAACAGGGGGCTATGGCTACACCTTC,CASRATTGGYGYTF
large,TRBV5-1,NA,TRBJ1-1,TGCGCCAGCAGCTTGATCGCTGGCCCTAACACTGAAGCTTTCTTT,CASSLIAGPNTEAFF
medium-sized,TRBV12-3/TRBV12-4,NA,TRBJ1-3,TGTGCCGCCACAGGGTCTGGAAACACCATATATTTT,CAATGSGNTIYF
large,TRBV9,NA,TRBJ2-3,TGTGCCAGCAGCGTAGGGGCACTTCAAACAGATACGCAGTATTTT,CASSVGALQTDTQYF
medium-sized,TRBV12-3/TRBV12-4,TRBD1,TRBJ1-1,TGTGCCAGCAGTTTTCAGGGGGCGACGACTGAAGCTTTCTTT,CASSFQGATTEAFF
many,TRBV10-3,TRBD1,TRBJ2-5,TGTGCCATCAGTGGGGCCCGGGCGACAGGGGGCAAAGAGACCCAGTACTTC,CAISGARATGGKETQYF
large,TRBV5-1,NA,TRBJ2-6,TGCGCCAGCAGCTTGGGTTCCAGCTCTGGGGCCAACGTCCTGACTTTC,CASSLGSSSGANVLTF
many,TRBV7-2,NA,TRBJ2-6,TGTGCCAGCAGCCCAGTGGGGTCCGGGGCCAACGTCCTGACTTTC,CASSPVGSGANVLTF
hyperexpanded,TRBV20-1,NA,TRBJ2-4,TGCAGTGCTAGAGAACACCAAGCCAAAAACATTCAGTACTTC,CSAREHQAKNIQYF
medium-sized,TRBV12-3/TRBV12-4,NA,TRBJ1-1,TGTGCCAGCAGCAAGAACACTGAAGCTTTCTTT,CASSKNTEAFF
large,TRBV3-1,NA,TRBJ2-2,TGTGCCAGCAGCCACCCAGAGGGGTCTAGAGCGAACACCGGGGAGCTGTTTTTT,CASSHPEGSRANTGELFF
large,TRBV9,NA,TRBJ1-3,TGTGCCAGCAGCGTAGACCCACAAAGCCGTGGAAACACCATATATTTT,CASSVDPQSRGNTIYF
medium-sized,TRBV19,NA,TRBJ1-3,TGTGCCAGTAGTAACAGTCTGGGACGGTCTGGAAACACCATATATTTT,CASSNSLGRSGNTIYF
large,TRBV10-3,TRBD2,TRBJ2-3,TGTGCCATCAGTACAGGAAACCGGGAGGCAGATACGCAGTATTTT,CAISTGNREADTQYF
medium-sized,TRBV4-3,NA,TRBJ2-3,TGCGCCAGCGCTGAGGTAGGCACAGATACGCAGTATTTT,CASAEVGTDTQYF
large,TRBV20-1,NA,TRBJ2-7,TGCAGTGCTAGAGATCCACTGCAGGGAGGAAGGGAGCAGTACTTC,CSARDPLQGGREQYF
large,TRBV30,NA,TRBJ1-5,TGTGCCTGGAGCCGGTCGGCAGGGGATCAGCCCCAGCATTTT,CAWSRSAGDQPQHF